This T cell receptor beta chain came from a study of T cell clusters in autoimmune cytopenias. TRB was amplified by touch-down multiplex PCR, primer pools A and B combined. TCRdb reprocessed the multiplex PCR reads and keeps a single row for each CDR3 protein, giving no DNA. This sample's clone table lists under 15,000 distinct CDR3 sequences. General study results and limits: Primary autoimmune cytopenia patients seemingly lacked the physiological T cell clusters found in healthy donors. Active autoimmune hepatitis patients had about 3.3-fold fewer exclusive TRB clusters than healthy donors. TRB repertoire shifts in secondary cytopenia and chronic lymphocytic leukemia mostly reflected lymphoma, not autoimmunity.

CDR1 KGHSH and CDR2 LQKENI come from the germline V gene. CDR3 length equals 15 residues. TRB amplification used 200 to 250 ng of peripheral blood genomic DNA. With respect to this clonotype: The antigen remains undetermined.

The rearrangement links TRBV18 to TRBJ2-5; TCRdb lists TRBD1, though no DNA is available to test this call. The clonotype comes from a human donor with an autoimmune cytopenia or autoimmune hepatitis (not recorded which). The source material was peripheral blood. The CDR3 loop is CASSPVRTGVETQYF.